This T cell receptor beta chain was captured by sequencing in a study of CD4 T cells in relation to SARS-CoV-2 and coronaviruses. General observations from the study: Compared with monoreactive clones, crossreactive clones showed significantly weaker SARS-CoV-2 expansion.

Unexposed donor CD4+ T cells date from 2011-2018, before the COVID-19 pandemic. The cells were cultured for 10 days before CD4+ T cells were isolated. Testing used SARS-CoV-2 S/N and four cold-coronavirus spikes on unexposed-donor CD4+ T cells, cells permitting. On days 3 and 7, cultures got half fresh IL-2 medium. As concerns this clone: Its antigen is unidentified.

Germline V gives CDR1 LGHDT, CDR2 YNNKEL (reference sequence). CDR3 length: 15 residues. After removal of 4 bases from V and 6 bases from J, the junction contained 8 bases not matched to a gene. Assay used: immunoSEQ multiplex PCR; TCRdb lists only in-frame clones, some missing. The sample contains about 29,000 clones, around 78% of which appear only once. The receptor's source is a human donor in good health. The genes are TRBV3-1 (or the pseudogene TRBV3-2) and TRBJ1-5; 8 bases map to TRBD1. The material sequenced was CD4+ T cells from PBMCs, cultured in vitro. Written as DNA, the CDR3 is TGTGCCAGCAGCCCGCTAACAGGGGGAGGTCAGCCCCAGCATTTT. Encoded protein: CASSPLTGGGQPQHF.